The 10 T cell receptor beta chains below come from one sample, sequenced in a study of T cells after yellow fever vaccination. TCRdb analysed the 5' RACE reads with MiXCR anew, one entry per CDR3 protein. Among more than 250,000 distinct CDR3 sequences listed, around 7% were seen once. This material consisted of PBMCs, taken roughly 46 days after the first yellow fever vaccination. Receptor source: a man younger than 35 who received the YFV17D yellow fever vaccine.

This clonotype was detected ten times or more. This rearrangement joins TRBV5-1 to TRBJ2-3; TRBD1 matches 11 bases. V lost 0 bases, J lost 4 bases, and 1 base stayed unmatched. CDR3 size: 15 residues. The germline V gene encodes CDR1 SGHRS and CDR2 YFSETQ. The CDR3 loop is CASSLEGQGADTQYF. The CDR3, as DNA: TGCGCCAGCAGCTTGGAGGGACAGGGGGCAGATACGCAGTATTTT.

This clonotype was recorded many times. The chain links TRBV6-1 to TRBJ2-3; 12 nucleotides align to TRBD2. Germline-derived CDR1 and CDR2 are MNHNS and SASEGT. J was trimmed by 1 base and V by 5 bases; bases with no gene match: 1. This CDR3 is built from 15 residues. The CDR3 DNA is TGTGCCAGCAGTAGACTAGCGGGGGGCACAGATACGCAGTATTTT. Its protein is CASSRLAGGTDTQYF.

This clonotype was observed at least ten times. The CDR3 bases are TGTGCCAGCAGCTTAGCACCAGCTGTAGATACGCAGTATTTT. It codes for CASSLAPAVDTQYF. The chain combines TRBV7-2 with TRBJ2-3; D ambiguous. CDR1 is SGHTA and CDR2 is FQGNSA in the germline V gene. The CDR3 loop spans 14 amino acids. Trimming left V 0 bases short and J 5 bases short, with 9 bases between.

This clonotype was recorded once. The chain links TRBV6-4 to TRBJ2-5; 7 positions match TRBD2. Germline V CDR1 and CDR2: MRHNA, SNTAGT. The junction had 10 bases not matched to a gene; V was cut back by 6 bases and J by 6 bases. This CDR3 has 14 residues. CDR3 sequence reads: CASRTSELRKTQYF. CDR3 in DNA: TGTGCCAGCAGAACTAGCGAACTCCGGAAGACCCAGTACTTC.

The chain recombines TRBV6-1 with TRBJ2-5, with unresolved D. Germline V gives CDR1 MNHNS, CDR2 SASEGT. V was clipped by 6 bases and J by 2 bases, with 13 bases between them. This CDR3 has 14 residues. The CDR3 loop reads CASSPFGGQETQYF. As DNA, the CDR3 is TGTGCCAGCAGCCCATTCGGTGGTCAAGAGACCCAGTACTTC.

This clonotype was seen a handful of times. The V call is TRBV20-1, the J call TRBJ1-2; D might be TRBD1 (6 bases). V was pared by 4 bases and J by 5 bases, with 14 bases between. There are 13 residues in the CDR3. Germline V gives CDR1 DFQATT, CDR2 SNEGSKA (reference sequence). CDR3 region: CSANRAVGYGYTF. CDR3 nucleotide sequence: TGCAGTGCTAACAGGGCAGTCGGGTATGGCTACACCTTC.

The chain carries TRBV7-9 and TRBJ1-1; TRBD1 matches at 7 bases. With V trimmed by 1 base and J by 3 bases, 2 bases remained unmatched. CDR1 is SEHNR and CDR2 is FQNEAQ in the germline V gene (reference sequence). The CDR3 loop spans 14 amino acids. CDR3 sequence (DNA): TGTGCCAGCAGCTTAGAAGGGACAGACACTGAAGCTTTCTTT. Amino acids: CASSLEGTDTEAFF.

This clonotype was counted only a few times. This rearrangement joins TRBV10-2 to TRBJ1-4; maybe TRBD1 (6 bases). From germline, CDR1 is WSHSY and CDR2 SAAADI. V lost 6 bases to trimming and J lost 2 bases, with 10 bases between them. The CDR3 length is 14 residues. The CDR3 sequence: CASRDTGTNEKLFF. As DNA, the CDR3 is TGCGCCAGCAGGGACACAGGGACTAATGAAAAACTGTTTTTT.

This clonotype was observed at least ten times. The chain joins TRBV4-1 to TRBJ1-2; D gene uncertain. Deletions cut 2 bases from V and 10 bases from J, with 23 bases between. Germline V gives CDR1 MGHRA, CDR2 YSYEKL. The CDR3 has 16 residues. The CDR3 nucleotides are TGCGCCAGCAGCCAACGGAGTCGTGGCGGTAGGGAGGACTACACCTTC. This translates into CASSQRSRGGREDYTF.

This clonotype occurred a few times. V is TRBV12-3 or TRBV12-4 and J is TRBJ1-6; D uncertain. There are 13 residues in the CDR3. Trimming cost V 2 bases and J 5 bases, with 4 bases left between them. CDR3 in DNA: TGTGCCAGCAGTTTACCCAATAATTCACCCCTCCACTTT. Residues: CASSLPNNSPLHF.